One sample yielded the 9 T cell receptor beta chains listed below, sequenced in a study of shared clonotypes between healthy human individuals. Only in-frame clones appear in the TCRdb table, and some are missing; sequencing was by immunoSEQ multiplex PCR. The sample holds some 1.1 million clones, 70% to 80% seen once. Specimen: memory CD4+ T cells from PBMCs. Regarding subset: CD45RA-negative fraction. Every receptor here comes from a man younger than 30 in good health. Some clones in this sample may be carry-over from other donors' samples.

The V call is TRBV28, the J call TRBJ2-7; 14 nucleotides line up with TRBD2. CDR3 length: 15 amino acids. Per the germline V gene, CDR1 is MDHEN and CDR2 is SYDVKM. Losses at the gene ends were 6 bases for V and 3 bases for J; bases not matched to a gene: 4. In DNA, the CDR3 is TGTGCCAGCAGGACTAGCGGGAGGGCCGACTACGAGCAGTACTTC. Protein: CASRTSGRADYEQYF.

This chain uses TRBV6-5 with TRBJ2-5; D tentatively reads TRBD1 or TRBD2 (5 bases each). The V gene's germline CDR1 is MNHEY and CDR2 SVGAGI. CDR3 size: 14 residues. Trimming cost V 0 bases and J 5 bases, with 10 bases left between them. This CDR3 reads CASSYSNRRETQYF. The CDR3 DNA reads TGTGCCAGCAGTTACTCGAACAGGAGGGAGACCCAGTACTTC.

This clone was observed a few times. J is TRBJ1-4 and V is TRBV28; D is possibly TRBD1 (5 bases). Deletions cut 9 bases from V and 11 bases from J, with 19 bases between. The germline gives CDR1 MDHEN, CDR2 SYDVKM. This CDR3 has 13 residues. The CDR3 here is CASHNTRGGKLFF. CDR3 bases: TGTGCCAGTCACAATACGCGGGGCGGGAAACTGTTTTTT.

This clone turned up a few times. The CDR3 here is CASSSPVGYQETQYF. The CDR3 DNA is TGTGCCAGCAGCTCCCCGGTGGGGTACCAAGAGACCCAGTACTTC. The chain uses TRBV5-6 and TRBJ2-5; no definite D call. Trimming shortened V by 3 bases and J by 0 bases, and 12 bases separated the two germline ends. The CDR3 runs 15 residues. From germline, CDR1 is SGHDT and CDR2 YYEEEE.

This chain uses TRBV7-2 with TRBJ2-5; D is undetermined. V dropped 5 bases and J dropped 9 bases, with 13 bases sitting between them. The CDR3 loop spans 12 amino acids. Germline-derived CDR1 and CDR2 are SGHTA and FQGNSA. The CDR3 nucleotides read TGTGCCAGCAGCGCCCCGGGCCGCCCCCAGTACTTC. Its translation: CASSAPGRPQYF.

This clone was seen more than once but under ten times. The CDR3, as DNA: TGTGCCAGCAGTTACTCGAATCAAGGAGCCACTGAAGCTTTCTTT. Protein sequence: CASSYSNQGATEAFF. This rearrangement joins TRBV6-5 to TRBJ1-1, with D unresolved. Trimming removed 0 bases from V and 4 bases from J, with 12 bases in between. Germline assignment: CDR1 MNHEY and CDR2 SVGAGI. CDR3 length: 15 amino acids.

This clone was seen once. The chain recombines TRBV5-1 with TRBJ2-5; maybe TRBD1 (5 bases). Germline values: CDR1 SGHRS, CDR2 YFSETQ. V was pared by 0 bases and J by 5 bases, with 11 bases between. The CDR3 totals 14 residues. The DNA for the CDR3 is TGCGCCAGCAGCTTGGCAGGGAACCGGGAGACCCAGTACTTC. It is translated as CASSLAGNRETQYF.

The chain carries TRBV4-2 and TRBJ2-2; 9 nucleotides align to TRBD2. Per the germline V gene, CDR1 is LGHNA and CDR2 is YNFKEQ. This CDR3 is built from 17 residues. The V segment lost 0 bases and the J segment 3 bases; nucleotides outside the gene matches: 5. The CDR3 bases are TGTGCCAGCAGCCAAGATGCCCAGCGGGAGGACACCGGGGAGCTGTTTTTT. As protein: CASSQDAQREDTGELFF.

The chain links TRBV2 to TRBJ2-7; TRBD2 is a possible D gene (6 bases). V dropped 5 bases and J dropped 6 bases, with 23 bases sitting between them. The germline V gene encodes CDR1 SNHLY and CDR2 FYNNEI. This CDR3 is 16 amino acids long. DNA for the CDR3: TGTGCCAGCAGTTACTCGAGGGGTCTCAGCGGGCCCGAGCAGTACTTC. This codes for CASSYSRGLSGPEQYF.